Given below is one T cell receptor (beta chain) in context. The antigen this receptor binds is unknown. Within one base of it there is no much larger clone, and no base qualities were kept. TCRbeta CDR3 regions were amplified from genomic DNA using the immunoSEQ Assay, a bias-controlled multiplex PCR. The study's processing was this. Within the assay, amplification of reference gene primers was used to estimate how many nucleated cells each sample contained. To quantify the absolute abundance of each unique TCRbeta CDR3 rearrangement, sequence reads were collapsed and filtered. Productive Simpson clonality was computed per sample as the square root of Simpson's diversity index over productive rearrangements. The table was pulled from immuneACCESS by TCRdb, which kept in-frame rearrangements only. Such tables lose some clones; where checked, under half of the loss comes from unresolved V genes, and the rest has no known cause. That table supplies the V and J calls and clone size; D and trimming were determined from the DNA. Within this sample are a few hundred thousand clones, with roughly nine tenths of them counted one time only. The ten largest clones take up 0.94% of the sample.

The data stem from a study of blood T cell repertoires in COVID-19 (dated by TCRdb to about 2020). Looking at the study overall: The collaborator samples originated in the United States, Italy and Spain and spanned the acute and convalescent phases of COVID-19. The prospective study material was composed of cDNA or gDNA derived from T cells, B-cell-depleted T cells, or PBMCs. Subjects who had been exposed to COVID-19, were actively infected with it, or had recovered from it provided the deeply sampled blood TCRbeta repertoires that made up the dataset. The repertoires were released in a freely available public database intended as a resource for research on the immune response to SARS-CoV-2. The samples were drawn from the first 160 participants of the ongoing ImmuneRACE study and from 950 to 1,500 subjects provided by 6 global collaborators. A de-identified subject ID, COVID-19 status, age in years and sex were almost always included in the sample metadata. Where available, HLA class I and class II types were obtained from metadata supplied by the sample provider rather than from assay-based typing.

Paper-wide results and their limitations: Clinical and demographic metadata were provided uncurated, with the amount varying by source and participant.

A second Seattle source provided samples from volunteer blood donors who had recovered from COVID-19. Each collaborating institution followed its own protocols to collect whole blood in K2EDTA tubes. Collaborator samples were shipped for TCRbeta analysis as frozen whole blood, isolated PBMCs, or DNA extracted from either sample type. The source is a woman in her thirties or forties who had recovered from COVID-19. The sample was peripheral blood.

Read as DNA, the sequence is TGTGCCAGGAACAAGTGGGCTACAGATACGCAGTATTTT. This is translated as CARNKWATDTQYF. The chain was built from TRBV2 and TRBJ2-3; no D gene can be assigned with confidence. In the germline V gene, CDR1 corresponds to SNHLY and CDR2 to FYNNEI. The V end loses 9 bases and the J end loses 3 bases, and a stretch of 13 bases separates them. The CDR3 numbers 13 residues from cysteine through phenylalanine. Only CDR3 DNA is held: 39 bases, read in frame from base 1.